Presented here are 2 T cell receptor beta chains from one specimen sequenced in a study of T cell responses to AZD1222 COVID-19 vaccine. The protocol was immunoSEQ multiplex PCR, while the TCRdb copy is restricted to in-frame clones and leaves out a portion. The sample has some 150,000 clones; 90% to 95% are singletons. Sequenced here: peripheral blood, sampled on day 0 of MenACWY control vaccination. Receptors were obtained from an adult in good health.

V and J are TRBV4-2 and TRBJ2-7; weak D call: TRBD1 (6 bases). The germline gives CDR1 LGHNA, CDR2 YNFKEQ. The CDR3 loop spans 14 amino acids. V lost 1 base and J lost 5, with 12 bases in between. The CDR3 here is CASSQVQGGHEQYF. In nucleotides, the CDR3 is TGTGCCAGCAGCCAAGTACAGGGTGGACACGAGCAGTACTTC.

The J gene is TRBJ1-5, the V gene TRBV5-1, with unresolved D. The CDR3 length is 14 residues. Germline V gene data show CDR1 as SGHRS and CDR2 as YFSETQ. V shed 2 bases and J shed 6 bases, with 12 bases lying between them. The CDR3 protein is CASSFMPGRQPQHF. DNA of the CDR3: TGCGCCAGCAGCTTTATGCCCGGGCGTCAGCCCCAGCATTTT.